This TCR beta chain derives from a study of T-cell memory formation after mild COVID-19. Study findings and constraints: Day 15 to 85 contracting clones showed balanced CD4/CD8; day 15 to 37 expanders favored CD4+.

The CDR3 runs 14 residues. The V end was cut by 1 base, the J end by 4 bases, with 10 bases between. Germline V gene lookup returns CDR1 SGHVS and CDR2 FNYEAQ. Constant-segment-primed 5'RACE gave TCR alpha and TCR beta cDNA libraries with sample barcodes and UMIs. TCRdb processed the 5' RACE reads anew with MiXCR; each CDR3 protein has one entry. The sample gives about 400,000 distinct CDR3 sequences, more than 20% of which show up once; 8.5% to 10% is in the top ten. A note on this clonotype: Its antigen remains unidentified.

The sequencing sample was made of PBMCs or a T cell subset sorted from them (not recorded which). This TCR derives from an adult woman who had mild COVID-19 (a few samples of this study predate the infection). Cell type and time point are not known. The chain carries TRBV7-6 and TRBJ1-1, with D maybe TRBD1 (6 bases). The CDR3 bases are TGTGCCAGCAGCTTAGAGGGGGTGTTCACTGAAGCTTTCTTT. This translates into CASSLEGVFTEAFF.